This T cell receptor beta chain was recorded in a study of blood T cell repertoires in COVID-19. V was clipped by 6 bases and J by 10 bases; unmatched bases: 9. The CDR3 is 14 amino acids. Germline assignment: CDR1 MDHEN and CDR2 SYDVKM. Profiling relied on immunoSEQ multiplex PCR, and the TCRdb table lists in-frame clones only, not all of them. The sample lists around 300,000 clones; roughly 90% were seen once. In terms of age and location, participants ranged from roughly 18 to 90 years and lived in about two dozen US areas. Membership in each cohort depended on participant-reported clinical history.

The sequenced material came from PBMCs or T cells enriched from blood (not recorded which). The source is a woman aged 45 to 65 who had recovered from COVID-19. The chain links TRBV28 to TRBJ2-7; 13 bases match TRBD2. CDR3 in amino acids: CASSPGLAGRSQYF. The CDR3 coding sequence is TGTGCCAGCAGCCCGGGACTAGCGGGACGCAGTCAGTACTTC. The full variable domain, completed using reference TRBV28 and TRBJ2-7, is DVKVTQSSRYLVKRTGEKVFLECVQDMDHENMFWYRQDPGLGLRLIYFSYDVKMKEKGDIPEGYSVSREKKERFSLILESASTNQTSMYLCASSPGLAGRSQYFGPGTRLTVT.